Each of the 20 T cell receptor beta chains below was sequenced from the same sample in a study of T cell responses to AZD1222 COVID-19 vaccine. TCRdb keeps only in-frame clones here, not all; method: immunoSEQ multiplex PCR. The data contain 150,000 to 200,000 clones, 75% to 90% of them singletons. The material sequenced was peripheral blood, taken on day 0 of AZD1222 vaccination. These receptors were obtained from an adult in good health.

The chain has TRBV11-2 and TRBJ2-6, with D perhaps TRBD1 or TRBD2 (5 bases each). V was clipped by 4 bases and J by 0 bases, with 7 bases between them. The CDR3 extends over 15 amino acids. Germline CDR1 SGHAT, CDR2 FQNNGV. The CDR3 reads CASSSGSSGANVLTF. The DNA for the CDR3 is TGTGCCAGCAGCTCAGGGAGCTCTGGGGCCAACGTCCTGACTTTC.

The chain couples TRBV5-1 to TRBJ2-3; either TRBD1 or TRBD2 may supply D (5 bases each). The ends were cut back, 4 bases at V and 8 bases at J, with 17 bases in the middle. The CDR3 is 14 residues long. CDR1 is SGHRS, CDR2 YFSETQ, per germline. Here the CDR3 reads CASSPGTPSSTQYF. The CDR3 bases are TGCGCCAGCAGCCCAGGGACCCCTTCAAGTACGCAGTATTTT.

The chain couples TRBV29-1 to TRBJ2-7, with 9 bases aligning to TRBD1. The J segment lost 1 base and the V segment lost 0 bases, leaving 4 bases of the junction unmatched. CDR1 SQVTM and CDR2 ANQGSEA come from the germline V gene. The CDR3 runs to 15 residues. In DNA form, the CDR3 reads TGCAGCGTTGAAGACCCGGACAGGGGTTCCTACGAGCAGTACTTC. Translating it yields CSVEDPDRGSYEQYF.

The V gene is TRBV2, the J gene TRBJ1-2; TRBD1 agrees at 8 bases. Germline assignment: CDR1 SNHLY and CDR2 FYNNEI. V was pared by 7 bases and J by 3 bases, with 10 bases of the junction left unmatched. The length of the CDR3 is 15 residues. CDR3 coding DNA: TGTGCCAGCACCGGGCAGGGGGCGATTTACTATGGCTACACCTTC. Amino acids: CASTGQGAIYYGYTF.

The V and J genes are TRBV7-8 and TRBJ1-5, with D possibly being TRBD1 (5 bases). CDR3 size: 15 residues. Germline V gene data show CDR1 as SGHVS and CDR2 as FQNEAQ. V was trimmed by 4 bases and J by 2 bases, leaving 12 bases between them. CDR3: CASSSGTGGNQPQHF. DNA for the CDR3: TGTGCCAGCAGCTCCGGAACGGGGGGCAATCAGCCCCAGCATTTT.

This sequence joins TRBV3-1 (or the pseudogene TRBV3-2) and TRBJ1-1; unclear D gene. Trimming took 0 bases from V and 1 from J, leaving 9 bases between them. CDR1 LGHDT and CDR2 YNNKEL come from the germline V gene (reference sequence). The CDR3 totals 15 residues. CDR3 protein: CASSQDDKGNTEAFF. DNA for the CDR3: TGTGCCAGCAGCCAAGATGACAAGGGGAACACTGAAGCTTTCTTT.

The V and J genes are TRBV28 and TRBJ2-7, with 7 bases fitting TRBD1. Germline-derived CDR1 and CDR2 are MDHEN and SYDVKM. Trimming at V came to 6 bases and at J to 3 bases, leaving 5 bases not matched to a gene. The CDR3 covers 13 residues. This CDR3 reads CASSLGQSYEQYV. In DNA form, the CDR3 reads TGTGCCAGCAGCTTGGGACAGAGCTACGAGCAGTACGTC.

The CDR3 region has the DNA TGTGCCAGCACCCGGACAGGGCGGACAGATACGCAGTATTTT. Translation: CASTRTGRTDTQYF. The rearrangement joins TRBV6-5 to TRBJ2-3; 8 nucleotides line up with TRBD1. The CDR3 runs 14 residues. V was pared by 7 bases and J by 3 bases, with 6 bases of the junction left unmatched. The germline gives CDR1 MNHEY, CDR2 SVGAGI.

The chain links TRBV12-5 to TRBJ1-1, with 8 bases lining up with TRBD1. The CDR3 covers 17 residues. Germline V gene lookup returns CDR1 LGHNT and CDR2 FRNRAP. J lost 7 bases, V lost 1 base, and 14 bases had no gene match. The DNA of the CDR3 is TGTGCTAGTGGTTTGGCCGGACAGGGCGGTCTGGGGAGTGAAGCTTTCTTT. The encoded protein is CASGLAGQGGLGSEAFF.

This rearrangement joins TRBV2 to TRBJ2-5, with 13 nucleotides matching TRBD2. The V gene's germline CDR1 is SNHLY and CDR2 FYNNEI. The V and J ends lost 9 bases and 5 bases, in that order; junction bases with no gene match: 6. This CDR3 contains 14 residues. In DNA form, the CDR3 reads TGTGCCAGTACTAGCGGGGGGGCCGGGGAGACCCAGTACTTC. Protein product: CASTSGGAGETQYF.

V is TRBV5-4 and J is TRBJ2-7; TRBD2 is a possible D gene (6 bases). Trimming took off 4 bases at V and 4 bases at J, with 18 bases between the two ends. CDR3 length: 15 amino acids. CDR1 is SGHNT, CDR2 YYREEE, per germline (reference sequence). CDR3 region: CASSPPGAAAYEQYF. The CDR3 DNA reads TGTGCCAGCAGCCCCCCGGGAGCGGCAGCATACGAGCAGTACTTC.

The J gene is TRBJ2-1, the V gene TRBV11-2; the match to TRBD2 covers 7 bases. With 3 bases clipped from V and 8 bases from J, the junction kept 19 bases outside the gene matches. CDR1 is SGHAT, CDR2 FQNNGV, per germline. This CDR3 is 18 amino acids long. In nucleotides, the CDR3 is TGTGCCAGCAGCTTCAACGAGGCGGGGACTACCCCCCCGGATGAGCAGTTCTTC. Encoded protein: CASSFNEAGTTPPDEQFF.

The chain employs TRBV19 and TRBJ2-7; 10 nucleotides line up with TRBD2. The CDR3 totals 14 residues. Trimming cost V 6 bases and J 4 bases; bases outside gene matches: 6. The germline V gene has CDR1 LNHDA and CDR2 SQIVND (reference sequence). The CDR3 DNA reads TGTGCCAGTAGCCTAGCGGGGGCTACTTACGAGCAGTACTTC. Translating gives CASSLAGATYEQYF.

This clone has just a few counts. This chain uses TRBV25-1 with TRBJ1-2; D is possibly TRBD1 (5 bases). Germline-derived CDR1 and CDR2 are MGHDK and SYGVNS. The CDR3 has 12 residues. The V end lost 2 bases, the J end lost 11 bases, and 12 bases lay between the germline ends. The CDR3 DNA sequence: TGTGCCAGCAGTGAAACAGGCAATCCGTACACCTTC. It translates to CASSETGNPYTF.

The genes are TRBV6-5 and TRBJ2-7, with D tentatively TRBD2 (5 bases). Germline CDR1 reads MNHEY; CDR2 reads SVGAGI. Trimming took off 0 bases at V and 2 bases at J, with 5 bases between the two ends. The CDR3 extends over 13 amino acids. The CDR3 sequence is CASSYSEAYEQYV. The CDR3 nucleotides read TGTGCCAGCAGTTACTCGGAGGCCTACGAGCAGTACGTC.

The chain recombines TRBV6-2 or TRBV6-3 with TRBJ1-5; D not certain. V lost 4 bases and J 0 bases, leaving 13 bases between the germline ends. The CDR3 covers 16 residues. CDR1 MNHEY and CDR2 SVGEGT come from the germline V gene. The CDR3: CASSLPNFYSNQPQHF. The CDR3 DNA reads as TGTGCCAGCAGTTTACCGAACTTCTATAGCAATCAGCCCCAGCATTTT.

The J gene is TRBJ1-4, the V gene TRBV19; D uncertain. Trimming removed 7 bases from V and 8 bases from J, with 8 bases in between. CDR3 size: 11 residues. Germline CDR1 reads LNHDA; CDR2 reads SQIVND (reference sequence). CDR3 DNA sequence: TGTGCCAGTACACTCAGCGAAAAACTGTTTTTT. Encoded protein: CASTLSEKLFF.

DNA for the CDR3: TGCAGCGTTCACCCCAGGGGAGATAATGAAAAACTGTTTTTT. This translates into CSVHPRGDNEKLFF. The chain employs TRBV29-1 and TRBJ1-4; D is possibly TRBD1 (6 bases). The CDR3 is made up of 14 amino acids. V lost 5 bases and J lost 4, with 14 bases in between. The germline CDR1 and CDR2 sequences are SQVTM and ANQGSEA. Together with reference TRBV29-1 and TRBJ1-4, the CDR3 gives the full variable domain: SAVISQKPSRDICQRGTSLTIQCQVDSQVTMMFWYRQQPGQSLTLIATANQGSEATYESGFVIDKFPISRPNLTFSTLTVSNMSPEDSSIYLCSVHPRGDNEKLFFGSGTQLSVL.

The V call is TRBV18, the J call TRBJ2-3; tentatively, D is TRBD1 or TRBD2 (5 bases each). This CDR3 has 14 amino acids. V was pared by 3 bases and J by 5 bases, with 12 bases between. Germline lookup yields CDR1 KGHSH and CDR2 LQKENI. CDR3 nucleotide sequence: TGTGCCAGCTCACCGTCCGGGGCCGGAGATACGCAGTATTTT. Encoded protein: CASSPSGAGDTQYF.

The V call is TRBV5-1, the J call TRBJ1-1, with D possibly matching TRBD1 (5 bases). With 4 bases removed from V and 8 bases from J, the gap between germline ends came to 21 bases. This CDR3 is built from 15 residues. CDR1 and CDR2 from the germline V gene are SGHRS and YFSETQ. The CDR3 DNA reads as TGCGCCAGCAGCCGCCAAACTGGGGGGAATAGAGAAGCTTTCTTT. Translating gives CASSRQTGGNREAFF.